The 16 T cell receptor beta chains reported below all come from one sample, sequenced in a study of T cell repertoires in cytomegalovirus infection. From the reads, TCRdb called clonotypes with MiXCR, one entry per CDR3 protein. The data show 110,000 or so distinct CDR3 sequences, about 33% seen once. No cognate antigen is known for these TCRs. The sequencing used CD8+ T cells from cultured PBMCs, collected from culture after CMV antigen stimulation. These TCRs come from a human donor in good health (CMV status not recorded). Some clones in this sample may be carry-over from other donors' samples.

The sample holds many counts of this clonotype. The rearrangement joins TRBV7-6 to TRBJ1-1; D gene uncertain. CDR1 is SGHVS and CDR2 is FNYEAQ in the germline V gene. The CDR3 is 15 amino acids. V was cut by 5 bases and J by 1 base, with 14 bases left in between. The CDR3 reads CASSPSATTNTEAFF. For the CDR3, the DNA is TGTGCCAGCAGCCCCTCAGCCACGACGAACACTGAAGCTTTCTTT. Together with reference TRBV7-6 and TRBJ1-1, the CDR3 gives the full variable domain: GAGVSQSPRYKVTKRGQDVALRCDPISGHVSLYWYRQALGQGPEFLTYFNYEAQQDKSGLPNDRFSAERPEGSISTLTIQRTEQRDSAMYRCASSPSATTNTEAFFGQGTRLTVV.

Regarding this clonotype: It may be a read error: a sequence one base away is much more abundant. This rearrangement joins TRBV6-5 to TRBJ1-2; D remains ambiguous. CDR3 length equals 14 residues. CDR1 is MNHEY and CDR2 is SVGAGI in the germline V gene. CDR3 amino acids: CASSREGANYGYSF. In nucleotides, the CDR3 is TGTGCCAGCAGTAGGGAGGGTGCTAACTATGGCTACTCCTTC.

This chain joins TRBV6-5 and TRBJ2-7, with 10 bases fitting TRBD2. Germline lookup yields CDR1 MNHEY and CDR2 SVGAGI. The ends lost 6 bases at V and 7 bases at J; junction bases unmatched: 9. CDR3 length: 14 amino acids. CDR3 sequence (DNA): TGTGCCAGCAGCTTAGCGGGGGGCTCGTTTGAGCAGTACTTC. Amino acids: CASSLAGGSFEQYF.

CDR3 nucleotide sequence: TGTGCCAGCAGTTACGGGGAAGGGGGCGTATCTCAGCCCCAGCATTTT. Its translation: CASSYGEGGVSQPQHF. This chain links TRBV6-6 with TRBJ1-5; TRBD1 agrees at 7 bases. The CDR3 loop spans 16 amino acids. V dropped 2 bases and J dropped 6; count of bases not matched to a gene: 10. CDR1 and CDR2 from the germline V gene are MNHNY and SVGAGI (reference sequence).

This clonotype has more than one count but fewer than ten. CDR3 loop: CSAQNSNTEAFF. The CDR3 bases are TGCAGCGCCCAGAATAGTAACACTGAAGCTTTCTTT. This sequence joins TRBV29-1 and TRBJ1-1; D uncertain. Trimming stripped 7 bases from V and 2 bases from J, with 11 bases between. Germline loops: CDR1 SQVTM, CDR2 ANQGSEA. The CDR3 consists of 12 residues.

The sample holds a few counts of this clonotype. The chain carries TRBV28 and TRBJ2-7; 9 bases match TRBD1. There are 15 residues in the CDR3. Germline lookup yields CDR1 MDHEN and CDR2 SYDVKM. V shed 3 bases and J 4 bases; nucleotides not matched to a gene: 7. The CDR3 here is CASSFRRTGAYEQYF. The CDR3 bases are TGTGCCAGCAGTTTCCGAAGGACAGGGGCGTACGAGCAGTACTTC.

This clonotype was observed a handful of times. The chain has TRBV7-9 and TRBJ1-3; TRBD1 agrees at 9 bases. V lost 5 bases, J lost 4 bases, and 12 bases stayed unmatched. The germline CDR1 and CDR2 sequences are SEHNR and FQNEAQ (reference sequence). This CDR3 is 17 amino acids long. This CDR3 is CASSASNRGRGGNTIYF. In nucleotides, the CDR3 is TGTGCCAGCAGCGCAAGCAACAGGGGGCGAGGAGGAAACACCATATATTTT.

V usage is TRBV7-9 and J usage is TRBJ2-3; 7 bases are shared with TRBD2. The ends lost 5 bases at V and 2 bases at J; junction bases unmatched: 10. Per the germline V gene, CDR1 is SEHNR and CDR2 is FQNEAQ (reference sequence). The CDR3 is 16 residues long. The CDR3, as DNA: TGTGCCAGCAGCCTCTTCTCTAGCGGCAACACAGATACGCAGTATTTT. It codes for CASSLFSSGNTDTQYF.

This clonotype was counted a few times. This chain joins TRBV12-3 or TRBV12-4 and TRBJ2-5, with D perhaps being TRBD1 or TRBD2 (6 bases each). The CDR3 loop spans 14 amino acids. V gave up 5 bases and J gave up 1 base, with 11 bases separating them. CDR3 coding DNA: TGTGCCAGCAGTCCTGAGGGGGGCCAAGAGACCCAGTACTTC. Protein: CASSPEGGQETQYF.

This clonotype came up a few times. The genes are TRBV7-6 and TRBJ1-4; D gene unclear. The germline CDR1 and CDR2 sequences are SGHVS and FNYEAQ. Trimming removed 1 base at V and 0 bases at J, with 9 bases between. This CDR3 region has 16 residues. This chain's CDR3 is CASSLVPGATNEKLFF. The DNA for the CDR3 is TGTGCCAGCAGCTTAGTCCCAGGAGCAACTAATGAAAAACTGTTTTTT.

This clonotype was picked up a small number of times. This chain links TRBV12-5 with TRBJ1-2, with a weak D call TRBD1 (5 bases). The germline V gene encodes CDR1 LGHNT and CDR2 FRNRAP. Trimming took 1 base from V and 4 from J, leaving 16 bases between them. The CDR3 is 16 residues long. CDR3 sequence (DNA): TGTGCTAGTGGTTTGGCCCGAATAGGGGACTTCTATGGCTACACCTTC. Its protein is CASGLARIGDFYGYTF.

This chain joins TRBV7-9 and TRBJ1-5; D remains unclear. V lost 1 base, J lost 4 bases, and 8 bases lay in between. The CDR3 length is 14 residues. CDR1 and CDR2 from the germline V gene are SEHNR and FQNEAQ (reference sequence). CDR3: CASSLGTVNQPQHF. CDR3 DNA sequence: TGTGCCAGCAGCTTAGGCACAGTTAATCAGCCCCAGCATTTT.

This clonotype came up many times. V usage is TRBV28 and J usage is TRBJ1-5; D might be TRBD1 (5 bases). CDR3 length: 15 amino acids. Trimming cost V 6 bases and J 3 bases, with 15 bases left between them. Germline CDR1 reads MDHEN; CDR2 reads SYDVKM. CDR3 region: CASSRIWGNNQPQHF. The CDR3 nucleotides are TGTGCCAGCAGCCGAATCTGGGGGAACAATCAGCCCCAGCATTTT.

This clonotype occurred once. The chain uses TRBV20-1 and TRBJ2-5, with 9 positions matching TRBD1. This CDR3 is 14 amino acids long. The germline gives CDR1 DFQATT, CDR2 SNEGSKA (reference sequence). Trimming at V came to 6 bases and at J to 5 bases, leaving 10 bases not matched to a gene. This chain's CDR3 is CSALEWDRAETQYF. CDR3 nucleotide sequence: TGCAGTGCCTTAGAGTGGGACAGGGCGGAGACCCAGTACTTC.

The genes are TRBV28 and TRBJ1-6; D unclear. The CDR3 is 14 residues long. V was clipped by 3 bases and J by 5 bases, with 8 bases between them. Germline assignment: CDR1 MDHEN and CDR2 SYDVKM. The DNA for the CDR3 is TGTGCCAGCAGTTTCGAGGGAGATAATTCACCCCTCCACTTT. It yields the protein CASSFEGDNSPLHF.

The chain has TRBV5-4 and TRBJ2-5, with D uncertain. CDR3 size: 13 residues. V was clipped by 0 bases and J by 3 bases, with 6 bases between them. From germline, CDR1 is SGHNT and CDR2 YYREEE (reference sequence). The CDR3 is CASSLAVEETQYF. The DNA for the CDR3 is TGTGCCAGCAGCTTGGCCGTGGAAGAGACCCAGTACTTC. Based on the CDR3 plus reference TRBV5-4 and TRBJ2-5, the full variable domain is ETGVTQSPTHLIKTRGQQVTLRCSSQSGHNTVSWYQQALGQGPQFIFQYYREEENGRGNFPPRFSGLQFPNYSSELNVNALELDDSALYLCASSLAVEETQYFGPGTRLLVL.